The T cell receptor (beta chain) under discussion was sequenced for a study of CD8 T cells in ankylosing spondylitis (dated by TCRdb to 2016 to 2017). In the study overall: The study set out to find disease-linked TCR variants by profiling T cell receptor beta repertoires in ankylosing spondylitis patients and healthy donors. The whole study cohort included under 140 healthy donors and 20 to 30 ankylosing spondylitis patients. Peripheral blood was sampled, and synovial fluid was additionally collected from ankylosing spondylitis patients.

On the study overall, not on this receptor specifically: A TCR beta motif of seven or eight highly homologous amino acid variants appeared characteristic of blood from ankylosing spondylitis patients. A CD8+ phenotype was shown by the disease-linked clones, which were found at relatively low frequencies in peripheral blood. Some of the motif variants had been reported before in the synovial fluid and blood of reactive arthritis patients, a finding that suggests common disease-initiation mechanisms. Significant enrichment of the disease-linked clones was reported in matched synovial fluid samples from ankylosing spondylitis patients.

This clonotype was detected ten times or more. Its target antigen remains unknown. Base qualities are not recorded, but no much larger clone differs from it by a single base. TCRdb shows the sequencer as Illumina HiSeq 2500. Quantitative 5'-RACE with molecular barcodes was the method used to prepare the TCR beta libraries. The original methods were these. A new computational method, built on a probabilistic model of VDJ rearrangement, was used to identify disease-linked TCR variants. The public reads were reprocessed in TCRdb via fastp at Q25 and MiXCR, keeping in-frame beta chains. Rows merge per CDR3 protein into single entries with the most common DNA and genes. In this record, the V and J calls reflect TCRdb's handling and not the investigators' own analysis. The sample profile shows 180,000 or so distinct CDR3 sequences; 11% of them were found once. The ten largest account for 29% of the sample.

The CDR1 and CDR2 encoded by the germline V gene are SGHRS and YFSETQ. From V the trimming removes 0 bases and from J it removes 1 base, while the gene matches leave 3 bases of the junction unaccounted for. The CDR3 runs 15 residues from the cysteine to the phenylalanine. Only the CDR3 portion is preserved as DNA: 45 bases, with reading frame beginning at the first base. This clonotype was sampled from a male donor with ankylosing spondylitis or in good health (not recorded which). The V and J segments used are TRBV5-1 and TRBJ1-1, with 7 bases matching TRBD1. Sample: blood, either unsorted or a sorted T cell fraction (not recorded which). DNA sequence: TGCGCCAGCAGCTTGGAGGGACAGACGAACACTGAAGCTTTCTTT. This codes for CASSLEGQTNTEAFF.